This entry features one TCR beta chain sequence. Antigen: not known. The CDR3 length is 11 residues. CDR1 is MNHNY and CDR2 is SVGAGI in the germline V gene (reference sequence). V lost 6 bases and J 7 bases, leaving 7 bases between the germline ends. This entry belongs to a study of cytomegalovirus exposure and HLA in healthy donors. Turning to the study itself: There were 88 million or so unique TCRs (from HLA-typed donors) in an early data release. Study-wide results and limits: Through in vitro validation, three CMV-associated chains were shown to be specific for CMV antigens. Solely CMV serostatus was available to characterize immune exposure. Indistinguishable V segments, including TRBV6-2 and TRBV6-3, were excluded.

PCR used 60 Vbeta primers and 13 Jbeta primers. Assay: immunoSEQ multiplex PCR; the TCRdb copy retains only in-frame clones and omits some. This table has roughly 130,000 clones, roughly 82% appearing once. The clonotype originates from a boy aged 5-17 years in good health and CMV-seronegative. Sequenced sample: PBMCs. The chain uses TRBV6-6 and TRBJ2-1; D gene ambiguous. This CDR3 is CASSLLNEQFF. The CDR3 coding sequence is TGTGCCAGCAGCCTTCTAAATGAGCAGTTCTTC.